One sample yielded the 28 T cell receptor beta chains listed below, sequenced in a study of T-cell memory formation after mild COVID-19. TCRdb passed the 5' RACE reads through MiXCR, listing each CDR3 protein once. Of approximately 300,000 distinct CDR3 sequences in the sample, 15% to 20% were seen once. The sample comprised PBMCs or a T cell subset sorted from them (not recorded which). The origin of the receptors is a man aged 18 to 35 who had mild COVID-19 (a few samples of this study predate the infection). Cell type and time point are not known.

This clonotype was counted at least ten times. The chain is built from TRBV12-3 or TRBV12-4 and TRBJ2-1; no definite D call. The CDR3 covers 12 residues. Between the trimmed V and J ends, which lost 5 bases and 8 bases, there was a span of 10 bases. The CDR3, as DNA: TGTGCCAGCAGTCACCGGTGGGATGAGCAGTTCTTC. Its translation: CASSHRWDEQFF.

This clonotype was recorded at least ten times. CDR3 nucleotides: TGTGCCAGCAGCTTGGTTGGGGCCAACGTCCTGACTTTC. Translating gives CASSLVGANVLTF. The gene calls are TRBV5-6 and TRBJ2-6; D call uncertain. The V gene's germline CDR1 is SGHDT and CDR2 YYEEEE. V was trimmed by 0 bases and J by 3 bases, leaving 1 base between them. The CDR3 extends over 13 amino acids.

This clonotype was detected only a few times. The chain links TRBV20-1 to TRBJ2-5; D remains ambiguous. The V end was cut by 0 bases, the J end by 1 base, with 6 bases between. The length of the CDR3 is 13 residues. In germline, CDR1 is DFQATT, CDR2 SNEGSKA (reference sequence). CDR3 DNA sequence: TGCAGTGCTAGAGATCTTGCCCAAGAGACCCAGTACTTC. Protein sequence: CSARDLAQETQYF.

The sample holds a few counts of this clonotype. The chain employs TRBV6-6 and TRBJ1-1, with 7 bases lining up with TRBD1. V dropped 4 bases and J dropped 3; count of bases not matched to a gene: 5. CDR1 MNHNY and CDR2 SVGAGI come from the germline V gene (reference sequence). The length of the CDR3 is 14 residues. CDR3 bases: TGTGCCAGCAGTTCATGGCAGGGGGACACTGAAGCTTTCTTT. It is translated as CASSSWQGDTEAFF.

This clonotype has more than one count but fewer than ten. The chain is built from TRBV4-3 and TRBJ2-4; tentatively, D is TRBD1 (6 bases). CDR3 length equals 14 residues. Trimming pared 4 bases from V and 2 bases from J, leaving 9 bases between. Per the germline V gene, CDR1 is LGHNA and CDR2 is YSLEER. The CDR3 nucleotides read TGCGCCAGCAGCCGCAGGGGTTCCAAAAACATTCAGTACTTC. It codes for CASSRRGSKNIQYF.

Notes on this clonotype: A much larger clone differs by one base, so this may be a read error. This chain links TRBV6-6 with TRBJ1-1, with no clear D. This CDR3 contains 13 residues. Trimming took 2 bases from V and 5 from J, leaving 9 bases between them. Germline V gene lookup returns CDR1 MNHNY and CDR2 SVGAGI (reference sequence). The CDR3 DNA sequence: TGTGCCAGCAGTTACCTGGGGAAGACTGAAGCTTTCTTT. This codes for CASSYLGKTEAFF.

The chain combines TRBV20-1 with TRBJ2-3; 9 bases line up with TRBD2. CDR3 size: 16 residues. V shed 0 bases, J shed 6 bases, and the junction held 10 bases outside the gene matches. From germline, CDR1 is DFQATT and CDR2 SNEGSKA (reference sequence). The CDR3 spells CSARDNPSGDTDTQYF. The CDR3, as DNA: TGCAGTGCTAGAGATAACCCTAGCGGGGACACGGATACGCAGTATTTT.

This clonotype was counted at least ten times. This chain uses TRBV18 with TRBJ2-7; 8 nucleotides align to TRBD1. Germline trimming cut 3 bases from V and 2 bases from J; bases unmatched to any gene: 3. The CDR3 runs to 14 residues. Germline CDR1 reads KGHSH; CDR2 reads LQKENI. The CDR3 reads CASSPWDRTYEQYF. The CDR3 DNA reads as TGTGCCAGCTCACCGTGGGACAGGACCTACGAGCAGTACTTC.

The chain joins TRBV2 to TRBJ1-2; D possibly corresponds to TRBD1 (6 bases). The CDR3 runs 12 residues. V lost 6 bases to trimming and J lost 5 bases, with 10 bases between them. Looked up from germline, CDR1 is SNHLY and CDR2 is FYNNEI. CDR3 residues: CASSIQGYGYTF. In DNA, the CDR3 is TGTGCCAGCAGCATACAGGGATATGGCTACACCTTC.

The rearrangement uses TRBV3-1 and TRBJ1-5, with D possibly TRBD1 on 5 matching bases. CDR1 is LGHDT, CDR2 YNNKEL, per germline (reference sequence). The CDR3 is 15 residues long. V lost 1 base and J lost 2, with 9 bases in between. DNA for the CDR3: TGTGCCAGCAGCCAAGGGACGGGGGGCAATCAGCCCCAGCATTTT. It specifies CASSQGTGGNQPQHF.

This clonotype showed up just a few times. The chain carries TRBV18 and TRBJ1-1; D possibly corresponds to TRBD1 (6 bases). V gave up 3 bases and J gave up 9 bases, with 17 bases separating them. Germline V lookup: CDR1 KGHSH, CDR2 LQKENI. The CDR3 loop spans 14 amino acids. CDR3 residues: CASSPTPTGSKAFF. CDR3 in DNA: TGTGCCAGCTCACCGACCCCAACAGGGTCAAAAGCTTTCTTT.

There are a few counts of this clonotype. The V call is TRBV10-3, the J call TRBJ2-6, with D maybe TRBD2 (5 bases). The CDR3 contains 15 residues. The germline gives CDR1 ENHRY, CDR2 SYGVKD. V lost 5 bases to trimming and J lost 3 bases, with 11 bases between them. CDR3 in amino acids: CAISRAGDGANVLTF. For the CDR3, the DNA is TGTGCCATCAGTCGAGCCGGGGATGGGGCCAACGTCCTGACTTTC.

This clonotype has at least ten counts. J is TRBJ2-1 and V is TRBV7-2, with 7 bases identical to TRBD1. Germline V lookup: CDR1 SGHTA, CDR2 FQGNSA. This CDR3 spans 15 amino acids. Trimming removed 5 bases from V and 0 bases from J; junction bases left unmatched: 4. CDR3 coding DNA: TGTGCCAGCAGCAGGGACAGCAGCTCCTACAATGAGCAGTTCTTC. This codes for CASSRDSSSYNEQFF.

This clonotype was observed many times. The rearrangement joins TRBV5-4 to TRBJ1-1, with D possibly matching TRBD1 (5 bases). Trimming removed 3 bases from V and 1 base from J, with 7 bases in between. Germline CDR1 is SGHNT and CDR2 is YYREEE (reference sequence). The CDR3 is 13 residues long. The CDR3 DNA reads TGTGCCAGCAGCTCGACAGCGAACACTGAAGCTTTCTTT. Translated, it gives CASSSTANTEAFF.

This clonotype has more than one count but fewer than ten. The chain combines TRBV9 with TRBJ1-1; D uncertain. CDR3 length equals 14 residues. V dropped 0 bases and J dropped 4 bases, with 10 bases sitting between them. The germline V gene has CDR1 SGDLS and CDR2 YYNGEE. DNA of the CDR3: TGTGCCAGCAGCGTAGTACATCTACCCACTGAAGCTTTCTTT. Amino acids: CASSVVHLPTEAFF.

This sequence joins TRBV12-3 or TRBV12-4 and TRBJ1-6, with 8 bases fitting TRBD1. CDR3 length: 14 residues. Unmatched junction bases numbered 6, after V lost 7 bases and J lost 7 bases. The CDR3: CASTLTGDNSPLHF. CDR3 DNA: TGTGCCAGCACCCTGACAGGGGACAATTCACCCCTCCACTTT.

The J gene is TRBJ1-1, the V gene TRBV7-2, with D tentatively TRBD1 (5 bases). The CDR3 runs 13 residues. V was shortened by 4 bases and J by 3 bases, with 9 bases between the two germline ends. Germline V lookup: CDR1 SGHTA, CDR2 FQGNSA. This CDR3 is CASSSRRDTEAFF. CDR3 nucleotides: TGTGCCAGCAGCTCCCGCAGGGACACTGAAGCTTTCTTT.

The V and J genes are TRBV5-1 and TRBJ2-7; a possible D gene is TRBD1 (5 bases). The CDR3 length is 17 residues. Germline CDR1 and CDR2: SGHRS and YFSETQ. V was clipped by 0 bases and J by 2 bases, with 18 bases between them. The CDR3 DNA sequence: TGCGCCAGCAGCTTGGGACCTTTCGCAGGGTCGGCCTACGAGCAGTACTTC. Residues: CASSLGPFAGSAYEQYF. Drawing the rest from reference TRBV5-1 and TRBJ2-7, the complete variable domain is KAGVTQTPRYLIKTRGQQVTLSCSPISGHRSVSWYQQTPGQGLQFLFEYFSETQRNKGNFPGRFSGRQFSNSRSEMNVSTLELGDSALYLCASSLGPFAGSAYEQYFGPGTRLTVT.

The chain employs TRBV5-1 and TRBJ2-5; weak D call: TRBD2 (6 bases). The V gene's germline CDR1 is SGHRS and CDR2 YFSETQ. V lost 1 base and J 1 base, leaving 11 bases between the germline ends. CDR3 length: 15 amino acids. This CDR3 reads CASSLLSGPQETQYF. The CDR3 nucleotides read TGCGCCAGCAGCTTGTTAAGCGGGCCCCAAGAGACCCAGTACTTC.

Only a few counts were recorded for this clonotype. The chain couples TRBV6-5 to TRBJ1-2, with TRBD1 matching 9 bases. V trimming: 6 bases; J trimming: 8 bases; junction bases outside the gene matches: 7. The germline CDR1 and CDR2 sequences are MNHEY and SVGAGI. This CDR3 is 13 amino acids long. DNA for the CDR3: TGTGCCAGCAGCCAAACCGGGACAGGGGGCTACACCTTC. This encodes CASSQTGTGGYTF.

This clonotype was seen a handful of times. This chain joins TRBV28 and TRBJ1-4, with D unclear. CDR1 MDHEN and CDR2 SYDVKM come from the germline V gene. This CDR3 has 15 amino acids. The ends were cut back, 7 bases at V and 8 bases at J, with 20 bases in the middle. The CDR3 protein is CASKLLGRRKEKLFF. The CDR3 DNA is TGTGCCAGCAAGTTACTAGGGAGGAGAAAAGAAAAACTGTTTTTT.

This chain links TRBV6-5 with TRBJ1-2; D call uncertain. The CDR3 length is 14 residues. CDR1 and CDR2 from the germline V gene are MNHEY and SVGAGI. V was pared by 6 bases and J by 4 bases, with 15 bases between. CDR3 amino acids: CASRDFFDGYGYTF. Written as DNA, the CDR3 is TGTGCCAGCAGGGACTTTTTTGATGGCTATGGCTACACCTTC.

The chain recombines TRBV5-6 with TRBJ2-7; weak D call: TRBD1 (5 bases). The CDR3 totals 12 residues. Germline V lookup: CDR1 SGHDT, CDR2 YYEEEE. With 1 base removed from V and 9 bases from J, the gap between germline ends came to 11 bases. CDR3 bases: TGTGCCAGCAGCTTGAGGGGATCATGGCAGTACGTC. Protein sequence: CASSLRGSWQYV.

The chain recombines TRBV5-4 with TRBJ1-4, with D tentatively TRBD1 (5 bases). The CDR3 consists of 17 residues. Per the germline V gene, CDR1 is SGHNT and CDR2 is YYREEE (reference sequence). V was pared by 4 bases and J by 5 bases, with 21 bases between. The CDR3 spells CASSRRAGREENEKLFF. CDR3 nucleotides: TGTGCCAGCAGCCGCCGGGCCGGCAGGGAGGAGAATGAAAAACTGTTTTTT.

The rearrangement joins TRBV20-1 to TRBJ2-1; the match to TRBD2 covers 10 bases. Germline trimming cut 1 base from V and 1 base from J; bases unmatched to any gene: 4. CDR3 length: 16 residues. Germline CDR1 reads DFQATT; CDR2 reads SNEGSKA (reference sequence). For the CDR3, the DNA is TGCAGTGCTAGAGCTTTTAGCGGGGGGTCCTACAATGAGCAGTTCTTC. Translation: CSARAFSGGSYNEQFF.

The chain couples TRBV11-3 to TRBJ2-2; 8 nucleotides align to TRBD2. The CDR3 covers 13 residues. V lost 5 bases and J lost 7; bases outside the gene matches: 3. The germline CDR1 and CDR2 sequences are SGHNT and YENEEA. The CDR3 DNA follows: TGTGCCAGCAGCCACGGGAGGGTCGGGGAGCTGTTTTTT. Protein: CASSHGRVGELFF.

This clonotype was seen only a few times. J is TRBJ1-4 and V is TRBV5-1; D not certain. The germline CDR1 and CDR2 sequences are SGHRS and YFSETQ. Trimming cost V 3 bases and J 0 bases, with 9 bases left between them. The CDR3 is made up of 15 amino acids. The CDR3 sequence is CASSYLDATNEKLFF. For the CDR3, the DNA is TGCGCCAGCAGCTACCTCGATGCAACTAATGAAAAACTGTTTTTT. Complete variable domain (other parts from reference TRBV5-1 and TRBJ1-4): KAGVTQTPRYLIKTRGQQVTLSCSPISGHRSVSWYQQTPGQGLQFLFEYFSETQRNKGNFPGRFSGRQFSNSRSEMNVSTLELGDSALYLCASSYLDATNEKLFFGSGTQLSVL.

The J gene is TRBJ2-7, the V gene TRBV20-1; 8 bases map to TRBD1. Germline assignment: CDR1 DFQATT and CDR2 SNEGSKA (reference sequence). J gave up 4 bases and V 0 bases, and 8 bases lay outside the gene matches. The CDR3 is made up of 15 amino acids. DNA of the CDR3: TGCAGTGCTAGAGATCGGTCCCGGGACAGGTACGAGCAGTACTTC. Translation: CSARDRSRDRYEQYF.